This TCR beta chain was captured in a study of T cell responses to AZD1222 COVID-19 vaccine. Study-level background: Second doses at about 4 or about 12 weeks were pooled.

The protocol was immunoSEQ multiplex PCR, while the TCRdb copy is restricted to in-frame clones and leaves out a portion. In the table there are more than 140,000 clones, about 90% of which are singletons. General study points: The sample set comprised mostly white British donors with more females, and clonal diversity was possibly underestimated.

V was trimmed by 0 bases and J by 2 bases, leaving 9 bases between them. The CDR3 loop spans 16 amino acids. Germline CDR1 and CDR2: SGHKS and YYEKEE (reference sequence). As to this clone: Its antigen is unknown.

The input for sequencing was peripheral blood, taken on day 0 of AZD1222 vaccination. The receptor comes from an adult in good health. J is TRBJ1-6 and V is TRBV5-5; TRBD1 might be the D (5 bases). CDR3 sequence: CASSLGLGAYNSPLHF. DNA for the CDR3: TGTGCCAGCAGCTTGGGCCTAGGGGCCTATAATTCACCCCTCCACTTT.